A selection of T cell receptor beta chains follows, all from one sample in a study of control samples from healthy donors and cancer patients. The protocol was immunoSEQ multiplex PCR, while the TCRdb copy is restricted to in-frame clones and leaves out a portion. The top ten hold 25% to 30% of the sample, which has tens of thousands of clones, about 83% seen once. Sequenced sample: PBMCs. These receptors all come from a man in his fifties or sixties with head and neck cancer. CDR3s include the opening cysteine and the closing phenylalanine or tryptophan. A D gene is named only where the DNA matches it firmly. Expanded clones get a size class; other rows say once, few or many, or leave the size out.

cdr3_nt cdr3_aa j_call v_call clone_size d_call
TGTGCCAGCGCGGGGCAGGGGAATCAGCCCCAGCATTTT CASAGQGNQPQHF TRBJ1-5 TRBV7-2 . .
TGTGCCAGCAGTTTATCGCCAGGGGGAGGTATGGGTGGCTACACCTTC CASSLSPGGGMGGYTF TRBJ1-2 TRBV27 few TRBD1
TGTGCCAGCAGTTACTTTGGCAGGGAATACGAGCAGTACTTC CASSYFGREYEQYF TRBJ2-7 TRBV6-2/TRBV6-3 once .
TGTGCCAGCAGTTTGGCGATGGGGACTCCCTTCGGTCAGCCCCAGCATTTT CASSLAMGTPFGQPQHF TRBJ1-5 TRBV27 . .
TGTGCCAGCAGCCAATTCTCAGGGAGCAACTCACCCCTCCACTTT CASSQFSGSNSPLHF TRBJ1-6 TRBV3-1/TRBV3-2 . .
TGCGCCAGCAGCCCACTAGCGGGAGGCACGAACACCGGGGAGCTGTTTTTT CASSPLAGGTNTGELFF TRBJ2-2 TRBV4-1 . TRBD2
TGTGCCAGCAGTCTAGCGGGGGGGCCCTACGAGCAGTACTTC CASSLAGGPYEQYF TRBJ2-7 TRBV2 . TRBD2
TGCGCCAGCAGCCACCAGATGGGACTAGCGAGTTCCGAGCAGTACTTC CASSHQMGLASSEQYF TRBJ2-7 TRBV4-1 . TRBD2
TGTGCCAGCAGTTACGGCGTTAATCAGCCCCAGCATTTT CASSYGVNQPQHF TRBJ1-5 TRBV6-2/TRBV6-3 once .
TGTGCCAGCAGCAGGACAGTGAACACTGAAGCTTTCTTT CASSRTVNTEAFF TRBJ1-1 TRBV14 . .
TGTGCCAGCAGCCCACCGGGACAGGGCTATGAGCAGTTCTTC CASSPPGQGYEQFF TRBJ2-1 TRBV28 . TRBD1
TGTGCCAGCAGCCAAGCAAGCGGCAGATGGGCCGAGCAGTACTTC CASSQASGRWAEQYF TRBJ2-7 TRBV14 . .
TGCGCCAGCAAAGGGACCTCAACTAATGAAAAACTGTTTTTT CASKGTSTNEKLFF TRBJ1-4 TRBV4-1 once .
TGTGCCAGTAGGGGGGGACAGGGAAGCGGCGGGGAGCTGTTTTTT CASRGGQGSGGELFF TRBJ2-2 TRBV19 . TRBD1
TGTGCCAGCAGCCCCGAGGGTTACAATGAGCAGTTCTTC CASSPEGYNEQFF TRBJ2-1 TRBV7-2 . .
TGCAGTGCTCGGGGAGGGACTAGTTGGTTCTTC CSARGGTSWFF TRBJ2-1 TRBV20-1 once TRBD2
TGTGCCAGCAGTTTCTTCGAGACCCAGTACTTC CASSFFETQYF TRBJ2-5 TRBV12-3/TRBV12-4 . .
TGTGCCAGCAGCCAAGATACAGGGACTAGCCACAATGAGCAGTTCTTC CASSQDTGTSHNEQFF TRBJ2-1 TRBV3-1/TRBV3-2 . TRBD2
TGTGCCAGCAGCCAGGGTCCTACTCCTAGAGAGCAGTACTTC CASSQGPTPREQYF TRBJ2-7 TRBV5-4 . .
TGCGCCAGCAGCCAACGGACAGGCCCCTACGAGCAGTACTTC CASSQRTGPYEQYF TRBJ2-7 TRBV4-1 . TRBD1
TGTGCCAGCAGTTACTCGAGGGAATTAGGCACTGAAGCTTTCTTT CASSYSRELGTEAFF TRBJ1-1 TRBV6-5 few .
TGTGCCAGCAGTAGCTCAGGGGAGACCCAGTACTTC CASSSSGETQYF TRBJ2-5 TRBV2 . .
TGCAGCGTTGAACTTCCTAGCGGGAGCACAGATACGCAGTATTTT CSVELPSGSTDTQYF TRBJ2-3 TRBV29-1 . TRBD2
TGTGCCGGAATGACTAGCGGGGGAATCAATGAGCAGTTCTTC CAGMTSGGINEQFF TRBJ2-1 TRBV18 . TRBD2
TGTGCCATCAGTGATTATTCTATAGGACAGGGCACAGATACGCAGTATTTT CAISDYSIGQGTDTQYF TRBJ2-3 TRBV10-3 . TRBD1
TGTGCCAGCAGTCCCAATGAAGGGGGTGGCTACACCTTC CASSPNEGGGYTF TRBJ1-2 TRBV6-5 . .
TGCGCCAGCAGCCAGGACAGCACTAACTATGGCTACACCTTC CASSQDSTNYGYTF TRBJ1-2 TRBV5-1 . .
TGTGCCAGCAGCTTAGACGCCGGGAAAGAGACCCAGTACTTC CASSLDAGKETQYF TRBJ2-5 TRBV7-2 . .
TGTGCCAGCAGCCTGGGGGGGGGCTATGGCTACACCTTC CASSLGGGYGYTF TRBJ1-2 TRBV2 . .
TGCAGCGTGGGGATACAGGGCGTCTATGGCTACACCTTC CSVGIQGVYGYTF TRBJ1-2 TRBV29-1 . .
TGTGCCAGCAGTTTAACGGACACTGGGGGCTACGAGCAGTACTTC CASSLTDTGGYEQYF TRBJ2-7 TRBV27 . .
TGTGCCATCAGTGAGTCTGAGTCCCGGGGGCAGTACTTC CAISESESRGQYF TRBJ2-7 TRBV10-3 . .
TGCGCCAGCAGCTTGGAGGCACGGAACACTGAAGCTTTCTTT CASSLEARNTEAFF TRBJ1-1 TRBV5-1 . .
TGTGCCAGCAGCCCGCGGGCTTCAACTAATGAAAAACTGTTTTTT CASSPRASTNEKLFF TRBJ1-4 TRBV9 . .
TGTGCCAGCAGTTCCTGGACAGTTTCCTACGAGCAGTACTTC CASSSWTVSYEQYF TRBJ2-7 TRBV28 . .
TGTGCCAGCAGCCAAGAATGGGGGGCATGGAATGAGCAGTTCTTC CASSQEWGAWNEQFF TRBJ2-1 TRBV4-2 . .